This entry is about one T cell receptor beta chain. The CDR3 extends over 16 amino acids. V lost 4 bases to trimming and J lost 3 bases; unmatched junction nucleotides: 10. Germline V gives CDR1 SGHDT, CDR2 YYEEEE. This entry is derived from a study of blood T cell repertoires in COVID-19. Turning to the study itself: Italy, Spain and the United States were the sources of the convalescent and acute COVID-19 samples. In each case, the material was cDNA or gDNA derived from T cells, B-cell-depleted T cells, or PBMCs.

How the authors handled the data: Scientists estimated how many nucleated cells there were by amplifying reference gene primers. TCRdb's copy holds only in-frame clones and misses some; the assay was immunoSEQ multiplex PCR. D and trimming were read from the DNA, whereas the V and J calls and clone size are those reported in that table. Of around 50,000 clones in the sample, about 89% are singletons; the top ten hold less than 2.5%. The chain links TRBV5-6 to TRBJ2-1; 7 positions match TRBD1. The sample consisted of peripheral blood. This sequence was found in a human donor in a cohort sampled during active COVID-19. CDR3 amino acids: CASSRDRVRGYNEQFF. The DNA of the CDR3 is TGTGCCAGCAGCAGAGACAGGGTGAGAGGCTACAATGAGCAGTTCTTC.